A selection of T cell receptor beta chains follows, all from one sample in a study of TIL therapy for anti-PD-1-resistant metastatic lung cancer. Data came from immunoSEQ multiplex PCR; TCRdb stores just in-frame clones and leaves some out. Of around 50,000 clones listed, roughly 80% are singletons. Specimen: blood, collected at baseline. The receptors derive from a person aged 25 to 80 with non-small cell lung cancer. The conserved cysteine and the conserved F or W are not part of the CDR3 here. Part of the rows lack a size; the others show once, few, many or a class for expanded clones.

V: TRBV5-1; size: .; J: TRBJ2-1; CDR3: ASSPGVGLLNVSLGGSNEQF
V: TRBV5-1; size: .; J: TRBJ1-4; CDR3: ASSSGASNEKLF
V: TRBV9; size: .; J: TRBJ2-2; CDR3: ASSVGPRGVVAGELF
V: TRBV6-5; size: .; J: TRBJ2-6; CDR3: ASSRGSGANVLT
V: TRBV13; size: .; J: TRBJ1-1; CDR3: ASSFFQASAVKAF
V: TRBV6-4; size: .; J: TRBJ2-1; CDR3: ASSALGASSYNEQF
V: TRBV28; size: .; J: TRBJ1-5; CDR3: ASSSDGTSNQPQH
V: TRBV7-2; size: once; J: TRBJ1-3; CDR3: ASSPTGSDADTIY
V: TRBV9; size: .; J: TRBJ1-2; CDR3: ASSVDGEGYGYT
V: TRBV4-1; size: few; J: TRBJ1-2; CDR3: ASSLLTGAEGYT
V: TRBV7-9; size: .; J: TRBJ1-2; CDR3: ASSLEGLIYGYT
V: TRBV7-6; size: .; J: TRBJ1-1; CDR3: ASSSARRVEAF
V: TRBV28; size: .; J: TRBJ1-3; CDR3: ASSPAGGAFGNTIY
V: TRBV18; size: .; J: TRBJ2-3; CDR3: ASSPYRAESGTDTQY
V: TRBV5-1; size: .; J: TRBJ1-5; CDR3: ASSLAGGYQPQH
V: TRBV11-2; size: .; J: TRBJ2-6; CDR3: ASSLDWSGANVLT
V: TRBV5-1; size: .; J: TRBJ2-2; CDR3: ASSLGTAGTGELF
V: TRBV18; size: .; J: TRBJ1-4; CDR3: ASSPLDRATNEKLF
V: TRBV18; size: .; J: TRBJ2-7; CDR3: ASSPLGPDEQY
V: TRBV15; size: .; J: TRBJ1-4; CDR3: ATSRDQGEVELF
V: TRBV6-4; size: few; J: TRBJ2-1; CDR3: ASSARRYNEQF
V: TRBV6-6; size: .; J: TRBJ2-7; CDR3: ASSYNERLYEQY
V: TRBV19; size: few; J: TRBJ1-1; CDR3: ASSIEDRTEAF
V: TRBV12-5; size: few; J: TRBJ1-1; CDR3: ASGSPGQEDTEAF
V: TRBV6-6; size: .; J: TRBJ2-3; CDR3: ASSWPSGSTDTQY
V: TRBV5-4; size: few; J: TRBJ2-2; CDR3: ASSPDGYTGELF
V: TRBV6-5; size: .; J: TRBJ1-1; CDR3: ASSYRPPTRTEAF
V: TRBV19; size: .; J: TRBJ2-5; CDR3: ASSYDRGTKY
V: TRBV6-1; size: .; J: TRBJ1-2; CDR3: ASSEAPGAGYGYT
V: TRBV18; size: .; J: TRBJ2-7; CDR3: ASSPAAAYEQY
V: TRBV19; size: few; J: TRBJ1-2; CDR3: ASSNAGAHGYT
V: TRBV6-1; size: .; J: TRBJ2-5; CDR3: ASSGTAPGQY
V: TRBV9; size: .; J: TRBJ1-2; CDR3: ASSVAQGAFYGYT
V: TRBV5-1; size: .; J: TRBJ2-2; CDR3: ASRGGFSGGTGELF
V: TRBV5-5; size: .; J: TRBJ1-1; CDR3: ASSLDRNTAF
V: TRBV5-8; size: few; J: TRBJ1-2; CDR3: ASSRGVVNYGYT
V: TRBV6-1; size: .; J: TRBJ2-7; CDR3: ASSLSSWEQY
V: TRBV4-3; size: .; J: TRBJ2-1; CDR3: ASSQDPSVEQF
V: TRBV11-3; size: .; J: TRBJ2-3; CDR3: ASTIDGDTQY
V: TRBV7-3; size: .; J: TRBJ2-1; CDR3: ASSPGLAPYNEQF
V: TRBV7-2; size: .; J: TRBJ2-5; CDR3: ASSLGGLPQETQY
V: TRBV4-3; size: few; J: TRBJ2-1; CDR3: ASSQVLEGYEQF
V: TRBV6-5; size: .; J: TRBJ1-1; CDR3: ASSYKVSGSNEAF
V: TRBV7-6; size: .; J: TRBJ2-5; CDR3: ASSSTVGRPGETQY
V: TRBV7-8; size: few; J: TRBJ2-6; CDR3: ASSLVETGSSGANVLT
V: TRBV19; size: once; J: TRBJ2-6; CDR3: ASSPLGTLFLDSGANVLT
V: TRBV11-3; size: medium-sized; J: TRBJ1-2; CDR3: ASSSHDYGYT
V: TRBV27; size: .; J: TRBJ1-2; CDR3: ASSLSGGIYGYT
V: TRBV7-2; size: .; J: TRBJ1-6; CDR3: ASSLVARDSPLH
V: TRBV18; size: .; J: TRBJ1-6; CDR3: ASSPTTDSSYNSPLH
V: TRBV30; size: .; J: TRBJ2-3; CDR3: AWSGGSISDTQY